Listed here is a single T cell receptor (beta chain). No antigen is known for it. The data were taken from a study of cytotoxic CD8 clonotypes in ibrutinib-treated CLL. Study outcomes and limitations: Sustained-remission and progressing patients were not sampled at matched times.

Using immunoSEQ multiplex PCR, the repertoire was profiled, and TCRdb retains in-frame clones only, with some absent. The repertoire holds about 300,000 clones, about 64% seen once, with 6.3% in the top ten. The CDR3 runs 16 residues. Germline V gene sequence: CDR1 KGHSH, CDR2 LQKENI. Trimming took off 3 bases at V and 4 bases at J, with 13 bases between the two ends. The chain joins TRBV18 to TRBJ1-6; maybe TRBD1 (5 bases). The source was PBMCs, collected after 36 months of ibrutinib treatment. The source is a human donor with chronic lymphocytic leukemia. Here the CDR3 reads CASSPLAGSYNSPLHF. DNA for the CDR3: TGTGCCAGCTCACCCTTGGCAGGGAGTTATAATTCACCCCTCCACTTT.